In this sample, the clone carrying this T cell receptor (beta chain) turned up a few times. This specimen belongs to a study of T-cell memory formation after mild COVID-19. TCR alpha and TCR beta cDNA libraries with sample barcodes and UMIs came from 5'RACE using constant-segment primers. TCRdb ran MiXCR on the 5' RACE reads and lists one entry per CDR3 protein. Of about 38,000 distinct CDR3 sequences listed, more than 9.5% are singletons. V was pared by 7 bases and J by 4 bases, with 7 bases of the junction left unmatched. The CDR3 length is 15 residues. Germline lookup yields CDR1 MNHEY and CDR2 SVGAGI.

The clonotype was recovered from a man aged 18 to 35 who had mild COVID-19 (a few samples of this study predate the infection). Cell type and time point are not known. What was sequenced was PBMCs or a T cell subset sorted from them (not recorded which). The chain carries TRBV6-5 and TRBJ2-6; 7 nucleotides match TRBD1. The CDR3 DNA reads TGTGCCAGCACCGACAGGGTGTACGGGGCCAACGTCCTGACTTTC. Translation: CASTDRVYGANVLTF.